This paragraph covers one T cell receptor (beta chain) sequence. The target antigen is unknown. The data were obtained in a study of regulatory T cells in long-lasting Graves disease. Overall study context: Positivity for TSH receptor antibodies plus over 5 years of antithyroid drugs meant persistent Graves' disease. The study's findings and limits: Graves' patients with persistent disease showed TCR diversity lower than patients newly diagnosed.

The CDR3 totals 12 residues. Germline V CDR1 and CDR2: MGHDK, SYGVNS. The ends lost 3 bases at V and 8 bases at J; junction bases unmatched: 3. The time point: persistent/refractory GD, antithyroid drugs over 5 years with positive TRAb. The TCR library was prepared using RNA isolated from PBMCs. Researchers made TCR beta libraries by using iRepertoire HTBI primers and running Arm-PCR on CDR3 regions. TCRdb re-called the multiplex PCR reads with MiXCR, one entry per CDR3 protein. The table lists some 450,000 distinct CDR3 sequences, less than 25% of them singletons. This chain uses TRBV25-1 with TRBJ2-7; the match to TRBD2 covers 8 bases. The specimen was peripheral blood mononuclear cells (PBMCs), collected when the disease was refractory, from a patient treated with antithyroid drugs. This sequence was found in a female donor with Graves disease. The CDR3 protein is CASSDAGGKQYF. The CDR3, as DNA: TGTGCCAGCAGTGACGCGGGAGGTAAGCAGTACTTC.